This is a list of T cell receptor beta chains from one sample in a study of control samples from healthy donors and cancer patients. The repertoire was sequenced with immunoSEQ multiplex PCR; TCRdb's copy has only in-frame clones and lacks some. The data contain around 170,000 clones, more than 85% of them singletons. What was sequenced was blood. These receptors were obtained from a woman aged 25 to 39 in good health. CDR3s include the opening cysteine and the closing phenylalanine or tryptophan. D genes are given only for firm matches. The listing skips clone size in some rows; elsewhere it reads once, few, many or a size class.

j_gene: TRBJ2-1; v_gene: TRBV5-5; abundance: once; d_gene: TRBD2; len: 14; CDR3aa: CASSRGLAGGQWFF; CDR3nt: TGTGCCAGCAGCCGTGGACTAGCGGGAGGGCAATGGTTCTTC
j_gene: TRBJ2-7; v_gene: TRBV3-1/TRBV3-2; abundance: .; d_gene: TRBD1; len: 18; CDR3aa: CASSQERLQGARGYEQYF; CDR3nt: TGTGCCAGCAGCCAAGAAAGGCTACAGGGGGCGCGAGGCTACGAGCAGTACTTC
j_gene: TRBJ1-3; v_gene: TRBV5-1; abundance: .; d_gene: .; len: 16; CDR3aa: CASSLGLGEIGNTIYF; CDR3nt: TGCGCCAGCAGCTTGGGTTTGGGGGAAATCGGAAACACCATATATTTT
j_gene: TRBJ2-1; v_gene: TRBV30; abundance: .; d_gene: .; len: 13; CDR3aa: CAWVDGGDDEQFF; CDR3nt: TGTGCCTGGGTTGACGGCGGCGACGATGAGCAGTTCTTC
j_gene: TRBJ1-2; v_gene: TRBV30; abundance: .; d_gene: .; len: 13; CDR3aa: CAWTWDGYSGYTF; CDR3nt: TGTGCCTGGACGTGGGACGGATATTCGGGCTACACCTTC
j_gene: TRBJ1-5; v_gene: TRBV27; abundance: .; d_gene: .; len: 15; CDR3aa: CASSLSGHGNQPQHF; CDR3nt: TGTGCCAGCAGTTTATCGGGGCACGGCAATCAGCCCCAGCATTTT
j_gene: TRBJ1-2; v_gene: TRBV7-2; abundance: once; d_gene: .; len: 12; CDR3aa: CASSSRAYGYTF; CDR3nt: TGTGCCAGCAGCAGTAGGGCTTATGGCTACACCTTC
j_gene: TRBJ2-5; v_gene: TRBV2; abundance: .; d_gene: TRBD1; len: 15; CDR3aa: CASINGQGTKETQYF; CDR3nt: TGTGCCAGCATTAACGGACAGGGGACTAAAGAGACCCAGTACTTC
j_gene: TRBJ1-5; v_gene: TRBV28; abundance: .; d_gene: .; len: 12; CDR3aa: CASSHQDQPQHF; CDR3nt: TGTGCCAGCAGTCACCAGGATCAGCCCCAGCATTTT
j_gene: TRBJ2-3; v_gene: TRBV7-7; abundance: .; d_gene: .; len: 15; CDR3aa: CASSPSFRGADTQYF; CDR3nt: TGTGCCAGCAGCCCTTCGTTCAGGGGAGCAGATACGCAGTATTTT
j_gene: TRBJ2-1; v_gene: TRBV11-2; abundance: once; d_gene: .; len: 17; CDR3aa: CASSLDLGVNSYNEQFF; CDR3nt: TGTGCCAGCAGCTTAGATCTGGGAGTAAACTCCTACAATGAGCAGTTCTTC
j_gene: TRBJ2-7; v_gene: TRBV6-1; abundance: .; d_gene: .; len: 13; CDR3aa: CASSLLEPHEQYF; CDR3nt: TGTGCCAGCAGTCTCCTAGAGCCCCACGAGCAGTACTTC
j_gene: TRBJ2-3; v_gene: TRBV6-2/TRBV6-3; abundance: .; d_gene: TRBD2; len: 16; CDR3aa: CASSYELAGRTDTQYF; CDR3nt: TGTGCCAGCAGTTACGAACTAGCGGGACGGACAGATACGCAGTATTTT